These 29 T cell receptor beta chains were sequenced from one sample in a study of Ad26.COV2.S vaccination and SARS-CoV-2 variants. Assay: immunoSEQ multiplex PCR; the TCRdb copy retains only in-frame clones and omits some. The sample contains about 350,000 clones, roughly 85% of which appear only once. The treatment: some 19 received Ad26.COV2.S at low or high dose, single or two shots; 5 received placebo; per-sample allocation not given. Sampling took place 63 days after the first vaccine or placebo injection. The starting material was peripheral blood, obtained in a trial of Ad26.COV2.S vaccine versus placebo. These receptor sequences come from a person between 18 and 65 years old who received the Ad26.COV2.S COVID-19 vaccine or a placebo.

The CDR3 nucleotides read TGTGCCAGCAGCTTACAGGGGGCGTCGGAAAAACTGTTTTTT. It encodes CASSLQGASEKLFF. This sequence joins TRBV5-4 and TRBJ1-4, with 9 nucleotides matching TRBD1. There are 14 residues in the CDR3. The V gene's germline CDR1 is SGHNT and CDR2 YYREEE (reference sequence). The J segment lost 8 bases and the V segment lost 2 bases, leaving 4 bases of the junction unmatched.

This clone has just a few counts. V and J are TRBV4-1 and TRBJ1-3; D gene uncertain. Per the germline V gene, CDR1 is MGHRA and CDR2 is YSYEKL. The CDR3 contains 15 residues. Trimming removed 0 bases from V and 4 bases from J, with 10 bases in between. The CDR3 DNA follows: TGCGCCAGCAGCCAAGATCCAACCGAGGGAAACACCATATATTTT. This translates into CASSQDPTEGNTIYF.

The V and J genes are TRBV25-1 and TRBJ2-3, with D hard to call. Per germline, CDR1 MGHDK and CDR2 SYGVNS. Trimming removed 2 bases from V and 5 bases from J, with 8 bases in between. This CDR3 has 13 residues. The chain's CDR3 is CASSEGIGDTQYF. The CDR3 bases are TGTGCCAGCAGTGAAGGTATCGGAGATACGCAGTATTTT.

In this sample, this clone turned up a few times. This chain uses TRBV4-1 with TRBJ2-7; the match to TRBD2 covers 7 bases. V lost 0 bases to trimming and J lost 2 bases; unmatched junction nucleotides: 10. Germline loops: CDR1 MGHRA, CDR2 YSYEKL. The CDR3 totals 17 residues. CDR3 nucleotide sequence: TGCGCCAGCAGCCAAGACGGGGGAGGGCCTTTACCCTACGAGCAGTACTTC. It translates to CASSQDGGGPLPYEQYF.

The chain has TRBV5-1 and TRBJ1-4; TRBD1 might be the D (5 bases). CDR3 length: 14 amino acids. In germline, CDR1 is SGHRS, CDR2 YFSETQ. The V end was cut by 0 bases, the J end by 6 bases, with 9 bases between. This CDR3 reads CASSLGTGYEKLFF. CDR3 DNA sequence: TGCGCCAGCAGCTTGGGTACAGGATATGAAAAACTGTTTTTT.

In its sample, this clone was seen once. This rearrangement joins TRBV5-1 to TRBJ2-2, with unresolved D. The germline CDR1 and CDR2 sequences are SGHRS and YFSETQ. The CDR3 sequence is 13 residues long. V gave up 6 bases and J gave up 1 base, with 7 bases separating them. The DNA for the CDR3 is TGCGCCAGCAACTGGGGGAACACCGGGGAGCTGTTTTTT. Protein: CASNWGNTGELFF.

This clone was seen only once. The chain recombines TRBV5-1 with TRBJ2-1; D may be TRBD1 (6 bases). V lost 3 bases and J lost 7, with 17 bases in between. The CDR3 extends over 15 amino acids. The germline CDR1 and CDR2 sequences are SGHRS and YFSETQ. The CDR3 sequence is CASSYIPGETNEQFF. The CDR3 nucleotides read TGCGCCAGCAGCTACATTCCAGGGGAGACAAATGAGCAGTTCTTC.

The chain has TRBV7-6 and TRBJ2-5; 11 nucleotides match TRBD1. Germline V gene data show CDR1 as SGHVS and CDR2 as FNYEAQ. CDR3 length equals 17 residues. V shed 4 bases and J 4 bases; nucleotides not matched to a gene: 11. The CDR3 spells CASSYPFGQGAGETQYF. The CDR3 DNA is TGTGCCAGCAGCTACCCTTTCGGACAGGGGGCAGGAGAGACCCAGTACTTC.

This sequence joins TRBV24-1 and TRBJ2-1; TRBD2 matches at 9 bases. The CDR3 length is 16 residues. V was clipped by 1 base and J by 8 bases; unmatched bases: 8. Germline CDR1 reads KGHDR; CDR2 reads SFDVKD. The DNA of the CDR3 is TGTGCCACCAGTGATTTAGGGGCGGGAGGGCCCCATGAGCAGTTCTTC. Protein sequence: CATSDLGAGGPHEQFF.

This clone is a singleton in its sample. The chain carries TRBV6-2 or TRBV6-3 and TRBJ2-7, with TRBD1 identical over 8 bases. V was pared by 6 bases and J by 1 base, with 5 bases of the junction left unmatched. CDR1 is MNHEY and CDR2 is SVGEGT in the germline V gene. The CDR3 is made up of 14 amino acids. The CDR3 protein is CASSPGQGSYEQYF. CDR3 sequence (DNA): TGTGCCAGCAGCCCTGGACAGGGTTCCTACGAGCAGTACTTC.

J is TRBJ1-4 and V is TRBV28; 7 nucleotides line up with TRBD1. Trimming removed 2 bases from V and 7 bases from J; junction bases left unmatched: 4. CDR3 length: 14 residues. Germline V gene data show CDR1 as MDHEN and CDR2 as SYDVKM. Here the CDR3 DNA reads TGTGCCAGCAGTTTAATAGGGGGCAGTGAAAAACTGTTTTTT. It encodes CASSLIGGSEKLFF.

This sequence joins TRBV19 and TRBJ1-6; D may be TRBD1 (5 bases). Germline assignment: CDR1 LNHDA and CDR2 SQIVND (reference sequence). The CDR3 extends over 16 amino acids. V was pared by 2 bases and J by 3 bases, with 11 bases between. The CDR3 reads CASSILRGSYNSPLHF. CDR3 coding DNA: TGTGCCAGTAGTATACTTAGGGGAAGCTATAATTCACCCCTCCACTTT.

This chain joins TRBV18 and TRBJ2-4; D tentatively reads TRBD1 or TRBD2 (7 bases each). V was trimmed by 7 bases and J by 0 bases, leaving 13 bases between them. This CDR3 has 15 amino acids. In germline, CDR1 is KGHSH, CDR2 LQKENI. The CDR3 DNA follows: TGTGCCAGCTACAGGGGAGGGGAAGCCAAAAACATTCAGTACTTC. It yields the protein CASYRGGEAKNIQYF.

J is TRBJ2-5 and V is TRBV15; TRBD2 is a possible D gene (6 bases). Germline V gene lookup returns CDR1 LNHNV and CDR2 YYDKDF (reference sequence). This CDR3 contains 16 residues. The ends were cut back, 0 bases at V and 5 bases at J, with 16 bases in the middle. The DNA of the CDR3 is TGTGCCACCAGCAGAGATCTGGACTTTGGAGGGGAGACCCAGTACTTC. Amino acids: CATSRDLDFGGETQYF.

The J gene is TRBJ2-7, the V gene TRBV7-2; D not resolved. CDR3 length equals 15 residues. CDR1 is SGHTA, CDR2 FQGNSA, per germline. The V end was cut by 5 bases, the J end by 0 bases, with 14 bases between. CDR3 region: CASSQDGSFSYEQYF. The CDR3, as DNA: TGTGCCAGCAGCCAGGACGGTTCATTCTCCTACGAGCAGTACTTC.

CDR3 protein: CASNNRLGNTIYF. CDR3 in DNA: TGTGCCAGCAACAATCGACTCGGAAACACCATATATTTT. The chain uses TRBV7-2 and TRBJ1-3; no clear D. V dropped 7 bases and J dropped 4 bases, with 11 bases sitting between them. The CDR3 sequence is 13 residues long. Germline values: CDR1 SGHTA, CDR2 FQGNSA.

The rearrangement uses TRBV10-1 and TRBJ2-2; D perhaps matches TRBD2 (6 bases). V lost 3 bases and J 4 bases, leaving 15 bases between the germline ends. CDR1 and CDR2 from the germline V gene are WNHNN and SYGVQD (reference sequence). The CDR3 contains 16 residues. The DNA for the CDR3 is TGCGCCAGCAGTGAACGAAGCGGGTCGAGCACCGGGGAGCTGTTTTTT. Translation: CASSERSGSSTGELFF.

The chain recombines TRBV7-9 with TRBJ1-2; 9 bases align to TRBD1. Germline-derived CDR1 and CDR2 are SEHNR and FQNEAQ (reference sequence). The J segment lost 4 bases and the V segment lost 5 bases, leaving 11 bases of the junction unmatched. CDR3 length: 16 residues. The chain's CDR3 is CASSPNFGQGPYGYTF. In DNA form, the CDR3 reads TGTGCCAGCAGCCCAAACTTTGGACAGGGGCCCTATGGCTACACCTTC.

V is TRBV6-5 and J is TRBJ2-7; the match to TRBD2 covers 9 bases. Looked up from germline, CDR1 is MNHEY and CDR2 is SVGAGI. CDR3 length: 14 residues. The V gene end was trimmed by 10 bases and the J gene end by 3 bases; junction bases not matched to a gene: 10. The CDR3 here is CATRVAGAHYEQYF. The DNA of the CDR3 is TGTGCCACCCGGGTAGCGGGGGCCCACTACGAGCAGTACTTC.

The chain is built from TRBV7-2 and TRBJ1-6, with D possibly matching TRBD1 (5 bases). The V end was cut by 5 bases, the J end by 7 bases, with 9 bases between. The CDR3 has 13 residues. Germline V gene lookup returns CDR1 SGHTA and CDR2 FQGNSA. CDR3 region: CASSRQRNSPLHF. The CDR3, as DNA: TGTGCCAGCAGCCGACAGAGGAATTCACCCCTCCACTTT.

The chain couples TRBV19 to TRBJ1-4; TRBD1 matches 7 bases. The CDR3 runs to 14 residues. Trimming at V came to 6 bases and at J to 0 bases, leaving 1 base not matched to a gene. In germline, CDR1 is LNHDA, CDR2 SQIVND (reference sequence). The CDR3 protein is CASRDRSTNEKLFF. The CDR3 DNA reads TGTGCCAGTAGGGACAGGTCAACTAATGAAAAACTGTTTTTT. The variable domain in full, with the rest retrieved from reference TRBV19 and TRBJ1-4, is DGGITQSPKYLFRKEGQNVTLSCEQNLNHDAMYWYRQDPGQGLRLIYYSQIVNDFQKGDIAEGYSVSREKKESFPLTVTSAQKNPTAFYLCASRDRSTNEKLFFGSGTQLSVL.

This clone was counted a single time. The chain recombines TRBV7-9 with TRBJ2-7; 7 bases align to TRBD1. CDR3 size: 15 residues. Germline V lookup: CDR1 SEHNR, CDR2 FQNEAQ (reference sequence). Trimming took 4 bases from V and 5 from J; bases not matched to a gene: 11. Written as DNA, the CDR3 is TGTGCCAGCAGCTCTCGACAGGGAAAATTAGACGAGCAGTACTTC. It codes for CASSSRQGKLDEQYF. Full variable domain (remainder filled in from reference TRBV7-9 and TRBJ2-7): DTGVSQNPRHKITKRGQNVTFRCDPISEHNRLYWYRQTLGQGPEFLTYFQNEAQLEKSRLLSDRFSAERPKGSFSTLEIQRTEQGDSAMYLCASSSRQGKLDEQYFGPGTRLTVT.

The V gene is TRBV7-2, the J gene TRBJ1-1; no clear D gene. V was clipped by 1 base and J by 8 bases, with 14 bases between them. Looked up from germline, CDR1 is SGHTA and CDR2 is FQGNSA. The CDR3 runs to 14 residues. The CDR3 DNA sequence: TGTGCCAGCAGCTTAGTTGCGGACGGGTCGGAAGCTTTCTTT. Amino acids: CASSLVADGSEAFF.

The CDR3 sequence is CASRLAEETQYF. For the CDR3, the DNA is TGCGCCAGCAGGTTAGCGGAAGAGACCCAGTACTTC. This sequence joins TRBV5-1 and TRBJ2-5; D perhaps matches TRBD2 (6 bases). Trimming cost V 5 bases and J 3 bases, with 8 bases left between them. CDR1 SGHRS and CDR2 YFSETQ come from the germline V gene. This CDR3 comprises 12 residues.

The chain couples TRBV15 to TRBJ2-5; 9 bases line up with TRBD2. Germline V gene sequence: CDR1 LNHNV, CDR2 YYDKDF (reference sequence). The CDR3 length is 18 residues. The ends lost 1 base at V and 0 bases at J; junction bases unmatched: 9. The DNA for the CDR3 is TGTGCCACCAGCAGAGTTTGGGGGTTAGCGGGGGACCAAGAGACCCAGTACTTC. Encoded protein: CATSRVWGLAGDQETQYF. Drawing the rest from reference TRBV15 and TRBJ2-5, the complete variable domain is DAMVIQNPRYQVTQFGKPVTLSCSQTLNHNVMYWYQQKSSQAPKLLFHYYDKDFNNEADTPDNFQSRRPNTSFCFLDIRSPGLGDTAMYLCATSRVWGLAGDQETQYFGPGTRLLVL.

The table lists this clone with a few counts. The chain is built from TRBV7-9 and TRBJ2-2; no clear D. CDR1 and CDR2 from the germline V gene are SEHNR and FQNEAQ (reference sequence). The CDR3 is made up of 14 amino acids. Trimming removed 5 bases from V and 8 bases from J, with 15 bases in between. CDR3 DNA sequence: TGTGCCAGCAGCCCAAACGGTCCTTTAGGGGAGCTGTTTTTT. Translated: CASSPNGPLGELFF.

The DNA of the CDR3 is TGTGCCAGCTCACCATACGGGACAGGGAACACCGGGGAGCTGTTTTTT. Translation: CASSPYGTGNTGELFF. This chain connects TRBV18 to TRBJ2-2; 8 nucleotides match TRBD1. V was pared by 2 bases and J by 1 base, with 3 bases of the junction left unmatched. Germline V gene lookup returns CDR1 KGHSH and CDR2 LQKENI. The CDR3 totals 16 residues. The variable domain in full, completed from reference TRBV18 and TRBJ2-2, reads NAGVMQNPRHLVRRRGQEARLRCSPMKGHSHVYWYRQLPEEGLKFMVYLQKENIIDESGMPKERFSAEFPKEGPSILRIQQVVRGDSAAYFCASSPYGTGNTGELFFGEGSRLTVL.

The chain uses TRBV13 and TRBJ2-2; 9 bases agree with TRBD1. Germline V gene data show CDR1 as PRHDT and CDR2 as FYEKMQ (reference sequence). CDR3 length equals 16 residues. The V and J ends lost 5 bases and 1 base, in that order; junction bases with no gene match: 5. CDR3 sequence reads: CASSPQTGGNTGELFF. Here the CDR3 DNA reads TGTGCCAGCAGCCCTCAGACAGGGGGGAACACCGGGGAGCTGTTTTTT. Filled out from reference TRBV13 and TRBJ2-2, the complete variable domain reads AAGVIQSPRHLIKEKRETATLKCYPIPRHDTVYWYQQGPGQDPQFLISFYEKMQSDKGSIPDRFSAQQFSDYHSELNMSSLELGDSALYFCASSPQTGGNTGELFFGEGSRLTVL.

V and J are TRBV4-3 and TRBJ2-2; 12 positions match TRBD2. The CDR3 totals 16 residues. CDR1 is LGHNA and CDR2 is YSLEER in the germline V gene. V lost 4 bases to trimming and J lost 5 bases; unmatched junction nucleotides: 5. This CDR3 reads CASSRTSGGSTGELFF. The CDR3 DNA reads TGCGCCAGCAGCCGTACTAGCGGGGGGAGTACCGGGGAGCTGTTTTTT.